A selection of T cell receptor beta chains follows, all from one sample in a study of T-cell reconstitution after alpha-beta-depleted transplantation in children. MiXCR, run by TCRdb on the PCR reads, gives a single entry per CDR3 protein. This sample has about 77,000 distinct CDR3 sequences, with over 15% found just once. The source material was PBMCs, mostly from graft donor cells, sampled 360 days after TCRalphabeta/CD19-depleted stem cell transplant. These receptors were obtained from a male patient aged 2 to 10 who had a stem cell transplant for acute lymphoblastic leukemia, so the T cells may come from the graft donor. CDR3s include the opening cysteine and the closing phenylalanine or tryptophan. Each record gives: D gene, clone size, V gene, J gene, CDR3 DNA, CDR3 protein. The D gene is left open where the match is weak. Where a row states a size, it is once, few, many or the class of an expanded clone; other rows omit it.

>NA|many|TRBV7-2|TRBJ1-5
TGTGCCAGCAGCTTATGGGGTCGTAGTCAGCCCCAGCATTTT
CASSLWGRSQPQHF
>TRBD2|NA|TRBV3-1|TRBJ2-7
TGTGCCAGCAGCCACTTAAGACTAGCGGGAGGCTACGAGCAGTACTTC
CASSHLRLAGGYEQYF
>NA|NA|TRBV7-9|TRBJ2-7
TGTGCCAGCAGCTTAAGGGAAGACAGTCCCTACGAGCAGTACTTC
CASSLREDSPYEQYF
>TRBD1|many|TRBV11-2|TRBJ1-4
TGTGCCAGCAGCCGCCTCGGACAGGGAAATGAAAAACTGTTTTTT
CASSRLGQGNEKLFF
>NA|few|TRBV6-5|TRBJ2-7
TGTGCCAGCAGTTACGCCACTCCTGGGACGTCTAACGAGCAGTACTTC
CASSYATPGTSNEQYF
>TRBD2|few|TRBV20-1|TRBJ2-1
TGCAGTGCCGTGAAGGGACTAGCGGGAGACAATGAGCAGTTCTTC
CSAVKGLAGDNEQFF
>NA|many|TRBV12-3/TRBV12-4|TRBJ2-7
TGTGCCAGCAGTCCCTCAGGGATCTCCTACGAGCAGTACTTC
CASSPSGISYEQYF
>NA|few|TRBV6-5|TRBJ2-2
TGTGCCAGCAGTTACGTGCAGGGACCCGGGGAGCTGTTTTTT
CASSYVQGPGELFF
>NA|NA|TRBV5-5|TRBJ2-1
TGTGCCAGCAGGAGGGGGCTAGCGGGTCCCTACAATGAGCAGTTCTTC
CASRRGLAGPYNEQFF
>NA|few|TRBV4-2|TRBJ2-3
TGTGCCAGCAGCCAAGATGGTCCGGCACCGCAGTATTTT
CASSQDGPAPQYF
>NA|NA|TRBV12-3/TRBV12-4|TRBJ1-2
TGTGCCAGCAGTTCGTCGGGGGCTAGAGGCTACACCTTC
CASSSSGARGYTF
>NA|NA|TRBV6-1|TRBJ2-7
TGTGCCAGCAGACAACCGACGCAGACCTACGAGCAGTACTTC
CASRQPTQTYEQYF
>NA|NA|TRBV3-1|TRBJ2-1
TGTGCCAGCAGCCGCCAATTGGGAGCGGGTGAGCAGTTCTTC
CASSRQLGAGEQFF
>TRBD2|few|TRBV12-3/TRBV12-4|TRBJ2-1
TGTGCCAGCAGTCTAACCACTAGCGGGAGTAACAATGAGCAGTTCTTC
CASSLTTSGSNNEQFF
>NA|NA|TRBV20-1|TRBJ1-4
TGCAGTGCTATACCCAGGATGAGTGAAAAACTGTTTTTT
CSAIPRMSEKLFF
>TRBD2|NA|TRBV2|TRBJ2-7
TGTGCCCTCAGTTTAGCTCTAAGACTAGCGGGAGGTTACGAGCAGTACTTC
CALSLALRLAGGYEQYF
>TRBD1|few|TRBV10-3|TRBJ2-7
TGTGCCATCAGTGACCCCGGGACAGGGCCCTACGAGCAGTACTTC
CAISDPGTGPYEQYF
>NA|NA|TRBV5-1|TRBJ2-5
TGCGCCAGCAGCTTTGGACGAGAGACCCAGTACTTC
CASSFGRETQYF
>TRBD1|NA|TRBV4-1|TRBJ1-5
TGCGCCAGCAGCCATGCAGGGGGCTGGGATCAGCCCCAGCATTTT
CASSHAGGWDQPQHF
>NA|NA|TRBV12-3/TRBV12-4|TRBJ1-2
TGTGCCAGCAGTTTGAGACGGTTTCCCTATGGCTACACCTTC
CASSLRRFPYGYTF
>TRBD2|few|TRBV20-1|TRBJ2-1
TGCAGTGCTAGAAGGGCTAGCGGAGGTATACAAGAGCAGTTCTTC
CSARRASGGIQEQFF
>NA|NA|TRBV12-3/TRBV12-4|TRBJ2-1
TGTGCCAGCAGTGGCCGGGGCGGTGGCTCCTACAATGAGCAGTTCTTC
CASSGRGGGSYNEQFF
>NA|few|TRBV7-9|TRBJ2-1
TGTGCCAGCAGCCCACGGGACCCCCGGAATGAGCAGTTCTTC
CASSPRDPRNEQFF
>NA|NA|TRBV7-9|TRBJ1-2
TGTGCCAGCAGCCTGTTGGGTGGCTACACCTTC
CASSLLGGYTF
>NA|NA|TRBV12-3/TRBV12-4|TRBJ2-7
TGTGCCAGCAGTTTAAGGAGAGGTGGCGAGCAGTACTTC
CASSLRRGGEQYF
>NA|many|TRBV25-1|TRBJ2-7
TGTGCCAGCAGTGACCCCTGGAACGGGCGCTACGAGCAGTACTTC
CASSDPWNGRYEQYF
>NA|NA|TRBV7-6|TRBJ2-7
TGTGCCAGCAGCTTAGCGGGCGACTTGGGGGTCTACGAGCAGTACTTC
CASSLAGDLGVYEQYF
>NA|few|TRBV12-3/TRBV12-4|TRBJ2-3
TGTGCCAGCAGTTTGAGATTGGGGGGGCAAACGCAGTATTTT
CASSLRLGGQTQYF
>NA|NA|TRBV5-1|TRBJ1-1
TGCGCCAGCAGCGGGGGACTTCTCATGAACACTGAAGCTTTCTTT
CASSGGLLMNTEAFF
>NA|few|TRBV12-3/TRBV12-4|TRBJ2-5
TGTGCCAGCAGTTTATTGCTCCCCGGGGGGACCCAGTACTTC
CASSLLLPGGTQYF
>TRBD1|many|TRBV5-1|TRBJ2-2
TGCGCCAGCAGCCCTTACAGGGGTATCGGGGAGCTGTTTTTT
CASSPYRGIGELFF
>NA|many|TRBV24-1|TRBJ2-1
TGTGCCACCAGTGGCGACGGGAGCTCCTACAATGAGCAGTTCTTC
CATSGDGSSYNEQFF
>TRBD1|NA|TRBV12-3/TRBV12-4|TRBJ2-5
TGTGCCAGCAGTTTAGATCAAGCGGACAGGGTGGAGACCCAGTACTTC
CASSLDQADRVETQYF
>TRBD1|NA|TRBV7-6|TRBJ1-4
TGTGCCAGCAGCACCCGACACAGGGGGTTTGAAAAACTGTTTTTT
CASSTRHRGFEKLFF
>TRBD2|NA|TRBV29-1|TRBJ2-1
TGCAGCGTTCTGGGACTAGCGGCGTACAATGAGCAGTTCTTC
CSVLGLAAYNEQFF
>NA|NA|TRBV24-1|TRBJ2-3
TGTGCCACCAGTGATGGACCGGGAGTTGGTAATACGCAGTATTTT
CATSDGPGVGNTQYF
>TRBD2|NA|TRBV9|TRBJ2-3
TGTGCCAGCAGCGTAGTCCTAGCGGGAGCAGATACGCAGTATTTT
CASSVVLAGADTQYF
>NA|NA|TRBV4-1|TRBJ2-1
TGCGCCAGCAGCCAAGATCGAGGTTATCCAGTCCGGGAGCAGTTCTTC
CASSQDRGYPVREQFF
>NA|large|TRBV28|TRBJ1-3
TGTGCCAGCAGCCATCTGCCGGGCCGAGGGGAGTGGAACACCATATATTTT
CASSHLPGRGEWNTIYF
>NA|few|TRBV4-2|TRBJ2-5
TGTGCCAGCAGCCAAGGACAGGAAATACAAGAGACCCAGTACTTC
CASSQGQEIQETQYF
>NA|NA|TRBV11-3|TRBJ2-5
TGTGCCAGCAGCCCAAGACCTAGATGGGAGACCCAGTACTTC
CASSPRPRWETQYF
>TRBD2|NA|TRBV7-9|TRBJ2-1
TGTGCCAGCGTAACGGGAGGGAATGAGCAGTTCTTC
CASVTGGNEQFF
>NA|few|TRBV9|TRBJ2-3
TGTGCCAGCAGCGTAGGTGACCGTGGCACAGATACGCAGTATTTT
CASSVGDRGTDTQYF
>NA|few|TRBV24-1|TRBJ2-3
TGTGCCACCAGTGTCGAAGCGCTAGCAAGGGATACGCAGTATTTT
CATSVEALARDTQYF
>TRBD2|NA|TRBV24-1|TRBJ2-3
TGTGCCACCGGGGTAGCGGGAACGCAGGATACGCAGTATTTT
CATGVAGTQDTQYF
>NA|NA|TRBV7-9|TRBJ1-2
TGTGCCAGCAGCTTAGGCCCCCAATATGGCTACACCTTC
CASSLGPQYGYTF
>NA|NA|TRBV29-1|TRBJ2-2
TGCAGCGTACTCACAGGCCTGAACACCGGGGAGCTGTTTTTT
CSVLTGLNTGELFF
>TRBD1|few|TRBV12-3/TRBV12-4|TRBJ1-2
TGTGCCAGCAGCAGGGACAGGTCCCAGGCTAACTATGGCTACACCTTC
CASSRDRSQANYGYTF
>NA|NA|TRBV20-1|TRBJ2-5
TGCAGTGCTCTCGGACGTCAGCCTGGGGCCCAGTACTTC
CSALGRQPGAQYF
>TRBD2|NA|TRBV6-5|TRBJ2-5
TGTGCCAGCAGTTACCGCCTAGCGGGAGGGTCGGGTGAGACCCAGTACTTC
CASSYRLAGGSGETQYF
>TRBD1|NA|TRBV5-1|TRBJ2-6
TGCGCCAGCAGCGCAGTAACAGGGGCTGGGGCCAACGTCCTGACTTTC
CASSAVTGAGANVLTF
>NA|many|TRBV6-2/TRBV6-3|TRBJ1-5
TGTGCCAGCAGTTACCCCTCGAGGGGCAATCAGCCCCAGCATTTT
CASSYPSRGNQPQHF